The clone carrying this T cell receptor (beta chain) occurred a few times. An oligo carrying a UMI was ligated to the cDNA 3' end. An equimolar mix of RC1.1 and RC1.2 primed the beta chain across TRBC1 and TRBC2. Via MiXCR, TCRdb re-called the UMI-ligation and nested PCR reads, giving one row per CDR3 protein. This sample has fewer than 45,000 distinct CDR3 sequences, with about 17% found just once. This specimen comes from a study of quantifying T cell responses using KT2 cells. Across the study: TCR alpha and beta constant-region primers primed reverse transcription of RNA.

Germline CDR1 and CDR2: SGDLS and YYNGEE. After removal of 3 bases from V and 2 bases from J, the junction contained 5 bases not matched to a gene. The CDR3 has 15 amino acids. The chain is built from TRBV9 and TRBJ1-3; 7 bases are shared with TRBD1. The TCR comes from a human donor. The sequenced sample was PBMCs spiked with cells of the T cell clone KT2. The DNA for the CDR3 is TGTGCCAGCAGCGGACAGGGCGGGACTGGAAACACCATATATTTT. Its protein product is CASSGQGGTGNTIYF.